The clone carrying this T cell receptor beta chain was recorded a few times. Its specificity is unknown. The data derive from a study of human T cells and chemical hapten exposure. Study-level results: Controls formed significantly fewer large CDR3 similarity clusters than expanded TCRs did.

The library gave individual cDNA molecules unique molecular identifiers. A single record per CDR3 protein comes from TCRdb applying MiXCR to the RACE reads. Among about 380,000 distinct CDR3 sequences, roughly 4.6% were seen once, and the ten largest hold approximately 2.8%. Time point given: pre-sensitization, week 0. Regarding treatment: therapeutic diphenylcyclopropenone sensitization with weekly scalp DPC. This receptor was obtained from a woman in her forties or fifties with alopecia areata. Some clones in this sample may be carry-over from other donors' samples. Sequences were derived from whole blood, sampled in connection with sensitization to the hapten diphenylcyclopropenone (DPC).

The CDR3 DNA reads TGTGCCAGCAGTTCGATCGGCCCCGCCAACGTCCTGACTTTC. As protein: CASSSIGPANVLTF. The chain recombines TRBV6-2 or TRBV6-3 with TRBJ2-6; D unresolved. Germline V CDR1 and CDR2: MNHEY, SVGEGT. The CDR3 runs 14 residues. V lost 4 bases and J 7 bases, leaving 11 bases between the germline ends.